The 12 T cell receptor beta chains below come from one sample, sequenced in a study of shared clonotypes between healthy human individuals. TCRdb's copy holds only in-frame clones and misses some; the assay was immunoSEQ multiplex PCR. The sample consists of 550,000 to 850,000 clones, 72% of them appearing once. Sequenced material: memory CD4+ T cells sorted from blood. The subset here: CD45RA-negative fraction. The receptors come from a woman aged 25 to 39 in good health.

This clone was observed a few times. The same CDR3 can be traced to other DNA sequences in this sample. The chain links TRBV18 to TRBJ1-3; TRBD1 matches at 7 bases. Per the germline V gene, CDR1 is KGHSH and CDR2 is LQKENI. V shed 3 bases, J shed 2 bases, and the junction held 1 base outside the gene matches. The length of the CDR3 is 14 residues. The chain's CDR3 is CASSPQGAGNTIYF. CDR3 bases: TGTGCCAGCTCACCGCAGGGGGCTGGAAACACCATATATTTT.

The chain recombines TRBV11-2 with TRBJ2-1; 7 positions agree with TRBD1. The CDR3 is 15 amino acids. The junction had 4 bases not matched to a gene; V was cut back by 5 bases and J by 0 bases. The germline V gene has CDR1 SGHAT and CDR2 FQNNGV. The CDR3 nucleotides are TGTGCCAGCAGCACAGGGGCGGTCTCCTACAATGAGCAGTTCTTC. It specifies CASSTGAVSYNEQFF.

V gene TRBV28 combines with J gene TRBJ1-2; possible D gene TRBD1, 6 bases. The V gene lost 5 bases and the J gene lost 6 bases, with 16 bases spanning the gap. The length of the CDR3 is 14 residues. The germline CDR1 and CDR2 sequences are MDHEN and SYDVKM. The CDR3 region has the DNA TGTGCCAGCAGTCGAGGGGGGTACAAGGATGGCTACACCTTC. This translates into CASSRGGYKDGYTF.

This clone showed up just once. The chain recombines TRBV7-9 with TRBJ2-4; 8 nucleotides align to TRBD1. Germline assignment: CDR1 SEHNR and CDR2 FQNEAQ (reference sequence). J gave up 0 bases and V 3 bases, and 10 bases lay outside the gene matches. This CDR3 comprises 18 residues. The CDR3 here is CASSLAQGASLAKNIQYF. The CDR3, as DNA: TGTGCCAGCAGCTTGGCGCAGGGGGCCTCTCTAGCCAAAAACATTCAGTACTTC. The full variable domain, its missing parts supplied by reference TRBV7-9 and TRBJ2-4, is DTGVSQNPRHKITKRGQNVTFRCDPISEHNRLYWYRQTLGQGPEFLTYFQNEAQLEKSRLLSDRFSAERPKGSFSTLEIQRTEQGDSAMYLCASSLAQGASLAKNIQYFGAGTRLSVL.

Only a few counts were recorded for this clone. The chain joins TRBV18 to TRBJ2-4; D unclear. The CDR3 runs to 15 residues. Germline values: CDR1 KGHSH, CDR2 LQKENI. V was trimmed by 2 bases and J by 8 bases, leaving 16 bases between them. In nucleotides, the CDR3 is TGTGCCAGCTCACCAACGGGCCAATCTGGGGACATTCAGTACTTC. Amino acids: CASSPTGQSGDIQYF.

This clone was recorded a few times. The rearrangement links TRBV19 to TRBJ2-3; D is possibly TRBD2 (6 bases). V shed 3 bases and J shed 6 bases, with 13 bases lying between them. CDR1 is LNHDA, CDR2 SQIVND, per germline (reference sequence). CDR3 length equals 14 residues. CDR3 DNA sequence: TGTGCCAGTAGTATTTCGCGGGGATCGGATACGCAGTATTTT. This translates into CASSISRGSDTQYF.

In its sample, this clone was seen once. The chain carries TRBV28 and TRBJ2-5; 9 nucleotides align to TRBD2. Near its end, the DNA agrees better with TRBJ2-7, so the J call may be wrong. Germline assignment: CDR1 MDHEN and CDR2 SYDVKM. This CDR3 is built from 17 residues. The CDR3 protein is CASSPRRPSGTLGEQYF. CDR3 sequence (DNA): TGTGCCAGCAGTCCGAGGAGGCCTAGCGGGACCTTAGGCGAGCAGTACTTC.

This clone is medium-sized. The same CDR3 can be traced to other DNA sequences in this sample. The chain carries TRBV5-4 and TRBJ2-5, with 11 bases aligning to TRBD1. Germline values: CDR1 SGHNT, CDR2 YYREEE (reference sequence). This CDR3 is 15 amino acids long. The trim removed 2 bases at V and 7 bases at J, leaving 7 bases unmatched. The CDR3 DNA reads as TGTGCCAGCAGCTTTGGACAGGGGGCTGGCGGGACCCAGTACTTC. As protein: CASSFGQGAGGTQYF. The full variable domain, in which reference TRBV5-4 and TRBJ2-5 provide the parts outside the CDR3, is ETGVTQSPTHLIKTRGQQVTLRCSSQSGHNTVSWYQQALGQGPQFIFQYYREEENGRGNFPPRFSGLQFPNYSSELNVNALELDDSALYLCASSFGQGAGGTQYFGPGTRLLVL.

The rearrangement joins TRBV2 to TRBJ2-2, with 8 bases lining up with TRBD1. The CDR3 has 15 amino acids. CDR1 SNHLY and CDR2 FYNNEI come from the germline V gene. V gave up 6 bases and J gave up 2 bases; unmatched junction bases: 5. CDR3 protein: CASSSTGVNTGELFF. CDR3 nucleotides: TGTGCCAGCAGCTCGACAGGGGTAAACACCGGGGAGCTGTTTTTT. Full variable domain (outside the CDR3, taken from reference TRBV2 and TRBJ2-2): EPEVTQTPSHQVTQMGQEVILRCVPISNHLYFYWYRQILGQKVEFLVSFYNNEISEKSEIFDDQFSVERPDGSNFTLKIRSTKLEDSAMYFCASSSTGVNTGELFFGEGSRLTVL.

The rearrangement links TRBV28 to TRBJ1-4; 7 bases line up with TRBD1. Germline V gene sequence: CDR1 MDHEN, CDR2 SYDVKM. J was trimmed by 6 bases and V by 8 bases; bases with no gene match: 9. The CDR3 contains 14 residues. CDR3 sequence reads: CASGSPGTDEKLFF. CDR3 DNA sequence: TGTGCCAGCGGGAGTCCTGGGACAGATGAAAAACTGTTTTTT.

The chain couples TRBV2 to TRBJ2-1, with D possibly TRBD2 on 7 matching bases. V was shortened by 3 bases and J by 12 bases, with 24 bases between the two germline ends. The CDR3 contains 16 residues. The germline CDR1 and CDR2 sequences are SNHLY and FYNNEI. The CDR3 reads CASSDDAVGGDVGQFF. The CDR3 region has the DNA TGTGCCAGCAGTGACGATGCGGTAGGGGGGGATGTTGGGCAGTTCTTC.

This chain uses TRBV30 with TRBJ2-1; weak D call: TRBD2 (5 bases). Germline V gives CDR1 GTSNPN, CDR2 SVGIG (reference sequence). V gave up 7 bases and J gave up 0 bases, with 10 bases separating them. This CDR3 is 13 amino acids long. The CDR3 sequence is CALSGSSYNEQFF. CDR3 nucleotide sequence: TGTGCCTTAAGCGGAAGCTCCTACAATGAGCAGTTCTTC.